This T cell receptor (beta chain) was recovered during a study of T cell repertoires in cytomegalovirus infection. Study-level background: In public TCR beta signatures, there were indications of both CMV infection and matching HLA type.

The CDR3 length is 11 residues. The germline CDR1 and CDR2 sequences are LGHNT and FRNRAP. Overall study results and limits: Cumulated frequencies of public TCR beta families served to identify carriers of CMV plus the relevant HLA. Clonotypes of TCR beta that were HLA-C-restricted and CMV-specific dominated the ex vivo response.

In TCRdb, the reads were re-called with MiXCR into one record per CDR3 protein. The sample consists of hundreds of thousands of distinct CDR3 sequences, around 11% of them appearing once. This clonotype was observed at least ten times. The antigen is unknown. This TCR was sampled from a human donor in good health (CMV status not recorded). Some clones in this sample may be carry-over from other donors' samples. The chain is built from TRBV12-5 and TRBJ2-7; no clear D gene. Source material: PBMCs. The DNA for the CDR3 is TGTGCCGACGGGCCTTCCTACGAGCAGTACTTC. Its protein product is CADGPSYEQYF.